The entry below describes one T cell receptor (beta chain). Authors' data handling: Nucleated cell number was recorded as an estimate derived from reference gene primer amplification. TCRdb's copy holds only in-frame clones and misses some; the assay was immunoSEQ multiplex PCR. V and J calls and clone size are copied from that table; D and trimming were computed from the DNA. The top ten hold 4.5% to 7% of the sample, which has 200,000 to 250,000 clones, over 70% seen once. This sample is part of a study of blood T cell repertoires in COVID-19. Whole-study context: COVID-19 samples collected from the United States, Italy and Spain covered acute and convalescent phases. PBMCs, B-cell-depleted T cells, or T cells were the source of the cDNA or gDNA that made up the material.

The sequencing input was peripheral blood. The receptor was derived from a woman aged 70 to 79 with acute or convalescent COVID-19.

For the CDR3, the DNA is TGCGCCAGCAGTCAGGGACTAGCGGGTCAAAACATTCAGTACTTC. Translating it yields CASSQGLAGQNIQYF. V and J are TRBV4-1 and TRBJ2-4, with 12 bases aligning to TRBD2. After removal of 6 bases from V and 5 bases from J, the junction contained 5 bases not matched to a gene. This CDR3 contains 15 residues. The germline V gene has CDR1 MGHRA and CDR2 YSYEKL.